This TCR beta chain was captured by sequencing in a study of T-cell memory formation after mild COVID-19. One entry per CDR3 protein, called by TCRdb with MiXCR from the 5' RACE reads. Here the sample spans about 300,000 distinct CDR3 sequences, approximately 19% being singletons. The V gene end was trimmed by 6 bases and the J gene end by 5 bases; junction bases not matched to a gene: 6. This CDR3 contains 13 residues. CDR1 is SGHTA, CDR2 FQGNSA, per germline. The source material was PBMCs or a T cell subset sorted from them (not recorded which). The chain has TRBV7-2 and TRBJ2-5, with 7 bases matching TRBD1. The TCR sequence derives from a man aged 18 to 30 who had mild COVID-19 (a few samples of this study predate the infection). Cell type and time point are not known. CDR3 sequence (DNA): TGTGCCAGCAGAGGACAGGCCGGGGAGACCCAGTACTTC. Encoded protein: CASRGQAGETQYF. Looking up the rest from reference TRBV7-2 and TRBJ2-5 gives the full variable domain: GAGVSQSPSNKVTEKGKDVELRCDPISGHTALYWYRQSLGQGLEFLIYFQGNSAPDKSGLPSDRFSAERTGGSVSTLTIQRTQQEDSAVYLCASRGQAGETQYFGPGTRLLVL.